Listed here is a single TCR beta chain. Its antigen is not known. The CDR3 loop spans 14 amino acids. Germline CDR1 reads MGHRA; CDR2 reads YSYEKL. Between the trimmed V and J ends, which lost 3 bases and 6 bases, there was a span of 12 bases. The record originates from a study of cytomegalovirus exposure and HLA in healthy donors. TCRdb's copy holds only in-frame clones and misses some; the assay was immunoSEQ multiplex PCR. The repertoire holds 150,000 to 200,000 clones, with about 81% as singletons. Study-level results: Some TCR beta chains (approximately 180 of them) were listed as cytomegalovirus-associated. Rarity characterized most TCR sequences, yet some public TCRs appeared in many donors. A few CMV-associated chains were confirmed in vitro to be specific for CMV antigens.

What was sequenced was PBMCs. The V call is TRBV4-1, the J call TRBJ2-4; D is possibly TRBD1 (6 bases). The clonotype was recovered from a woman in her twenties or thirties in good health and CMV-seronegative. CDR3 sequence (DNA): TGCGCCAGCAGCCACTACCCGACAGGAAACATTCAGTACTTC. Its translation is CASSHYPTGNIQYF.